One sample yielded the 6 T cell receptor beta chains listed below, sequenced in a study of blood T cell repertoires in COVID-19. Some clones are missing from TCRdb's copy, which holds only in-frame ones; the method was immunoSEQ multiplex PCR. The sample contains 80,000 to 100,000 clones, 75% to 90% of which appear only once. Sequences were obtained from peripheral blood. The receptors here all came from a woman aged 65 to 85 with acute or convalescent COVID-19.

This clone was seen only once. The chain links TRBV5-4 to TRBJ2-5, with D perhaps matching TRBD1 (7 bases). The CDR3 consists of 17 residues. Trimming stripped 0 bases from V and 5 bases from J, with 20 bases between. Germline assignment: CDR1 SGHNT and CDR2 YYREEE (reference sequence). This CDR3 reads CASSLVGRQGGPETQYF. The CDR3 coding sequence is TGTGCCAGCAGCTTGGTTGGGCGGCAGGGGGGTCCGGAGACCCAGTACTTC.

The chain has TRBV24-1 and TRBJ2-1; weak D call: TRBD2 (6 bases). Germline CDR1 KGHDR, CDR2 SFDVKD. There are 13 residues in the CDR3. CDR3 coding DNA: TGTGCAACGGGGGTGCCCGCAACCAATGAGCAGTTCTTC. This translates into CATGVPATNEQFF.

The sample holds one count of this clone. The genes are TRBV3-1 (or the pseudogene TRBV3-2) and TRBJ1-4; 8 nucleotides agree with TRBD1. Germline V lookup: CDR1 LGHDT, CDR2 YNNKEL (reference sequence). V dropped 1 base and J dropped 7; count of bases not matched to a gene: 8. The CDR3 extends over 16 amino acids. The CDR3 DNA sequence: TGTGCCAGCAGCCAAGTGTTGGGGACAGGCGGTGAAAAACTGTTTTTT. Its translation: CASSQVLGTGGEKLFF.

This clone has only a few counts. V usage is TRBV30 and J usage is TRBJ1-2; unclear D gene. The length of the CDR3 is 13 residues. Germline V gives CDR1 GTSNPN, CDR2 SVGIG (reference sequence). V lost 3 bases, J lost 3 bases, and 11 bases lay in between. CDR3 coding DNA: TGTGCCTGGAGGGGCCAGGATTACTATGGCTACACCTTC. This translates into CAWRGQDYYGYTF.

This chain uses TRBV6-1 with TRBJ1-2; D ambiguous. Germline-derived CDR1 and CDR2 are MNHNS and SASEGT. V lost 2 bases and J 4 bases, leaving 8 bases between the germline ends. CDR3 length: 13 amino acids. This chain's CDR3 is CASSESNGYGYTF. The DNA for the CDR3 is TGTGCCAGCAGTGAAAGTAACGGCTATGGCTACACCTTC.

CDR3 sequence: CAWDDRGNTEAFF. In DNA form, the CDR3 reads TGTGCCTGGGACGACAGGGGGAACACTGAAGCTTTCTTT. The chain employs TRBV30 and TRBJ1-1; 8 bases align to TRBD1. J gave up 1 base and V 5 bases, and 3 bases lay outside the gene matches. The CDR3 has 13 residues. Germline CDR1 is GTSNPN and CDR2 is SVGIG (reference sequence).